This T cell receptor beta chain was sequenced during a study of CD8 T cells in Susac syndrome. Study-level findings and limits: Individuals included in the TCR sequencing and HLA analysis were acknowledged by the study to be relatively few in number.

This clonotype has just one count. Its antigen is undetermined. TCR beta from blood CD8+ and CD4+ T cells was sequenced. It was healthy donors who served as the controls, matched for age and sex. Random hexamers were used to reverse transcribe an amount of roughly 0.45 to 1 ug RNA. Across 54 Vbeta and 13 Jbeta, TCR beta CDR3 was amplified with immunoSEQ multiplex PCR. Each CDR3 protein gets one entry after TCRdb re-called the immunoSEQ multiplex PCR reads with MiXCR. Among approximately 170,000 distinct CDR3 sequences listed, around 93% were seen once. The CDR3 runs to 15 residues. From germline, CDR1 is LGHDT and CDR2 YNNKEL (reference sequence). V gave up 4 bases and J gave up 0 bases; unmatched junction bases: 3.

The rearrangement links TRBV3-1 to TRBJ1-5; TRBD1 agrees at 7 bases. The sequenced material came from CD4+ T cells from PBMCs. The TCR was taken from a human donor in good health. CDR3 in DNA: TGTGCCAGCAGCCTGGGACAGAATAGCAATCAGCCCCAGCATTTT. Residues: CASSLGQNSNQPQHF.